What follows are 3 T cell receptor beta chains derived from one specimen sequenced in a study of response to subunit inactivated influenza vaccine. TCRdb fed the RT-PCR reads into MiXCR, producing one record per CDR3 protein. The sample carries some 800,000 distinct CDR3 sequences, around 20% recorded once. The sequencing here drew on PBMCs from blood, taken 4 to 6 days after vaccination. Every receptor here comes from a man aged 50-60 years who received an inactivated influenza vaccine.

This chain joins TRBV7-9 and TRBJ2-5; D remains ambiguous. Germline lookup yields CDR1 SEHNR and CDR2 FQNEAQ (reference sequence). This CDR3 spans 15 amino acids. V was trimmed by 5 bases and J by 2 bases, leaving 15 bases between them. In DNA form, the CDR3 reads TGTGCCAGCAGCCTTGGTTTGCAGAATCAAGAGACCCAGTACTTC. Translating gives CASSLGLQNQETQYF.

V is TRBV28 and J is TRBJ2-1; 13 nucleotides match TRBD2. The CDR3 is 17 residues long. CDR1 is MDHEN, CDR2 SYDVKM, per germline. V lost 2 bases to trimming and J lost 10 bases; unmatched junction nucleotides: 11. The chain's CDR3 is CASSLPTSGRTKAEQFF. The CDR3, as DNA: TGTGCCAGCAGTTTACCGACTAGCGGGAGGACCAAAGCGGAGCAGTTCTTC.

This clonotype has just a few counts. V usage is TRBV20-1 and J usage is TRBJ1-1; no clear D. V lost 3 bases and J 3 bases, leaving 14 bases between the germline ends. Germline values: CDR1 DFQATT, CDR2 SNEGSKA (reference sequence). The CDR3 loop spans 14 amino acids. The CDR3 DNA reads as TGCAGTGCTAGGGAGGACGCGTTGGACACTGAAGCTTTCTTT. This translates into CSAREDALDTEAFF.